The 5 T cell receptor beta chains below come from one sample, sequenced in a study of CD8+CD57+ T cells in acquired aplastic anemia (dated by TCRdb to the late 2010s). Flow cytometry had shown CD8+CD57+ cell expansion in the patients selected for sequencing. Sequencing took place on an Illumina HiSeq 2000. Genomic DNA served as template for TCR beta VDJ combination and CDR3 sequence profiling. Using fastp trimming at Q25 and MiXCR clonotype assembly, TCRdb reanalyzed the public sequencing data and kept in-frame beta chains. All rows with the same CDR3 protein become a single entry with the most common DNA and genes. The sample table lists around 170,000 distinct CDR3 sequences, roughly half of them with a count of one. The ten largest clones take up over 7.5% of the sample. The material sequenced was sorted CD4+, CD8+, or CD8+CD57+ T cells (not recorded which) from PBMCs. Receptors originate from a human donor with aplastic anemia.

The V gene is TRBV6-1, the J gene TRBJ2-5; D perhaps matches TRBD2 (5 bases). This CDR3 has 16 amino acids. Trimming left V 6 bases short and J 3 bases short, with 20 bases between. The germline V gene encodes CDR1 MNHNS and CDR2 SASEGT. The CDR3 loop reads CASRTLGLALKETQYF. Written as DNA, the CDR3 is TGTGCCAGCAGAACCCTCGGACTGGCGTTGAAAGAGACCCAGTACTTC.

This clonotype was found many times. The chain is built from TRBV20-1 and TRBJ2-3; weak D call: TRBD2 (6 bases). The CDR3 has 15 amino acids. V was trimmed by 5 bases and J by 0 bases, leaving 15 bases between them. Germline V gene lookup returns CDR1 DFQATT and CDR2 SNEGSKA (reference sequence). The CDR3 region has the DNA TGCAGTGCTCACCACTGGGGGGATAGCACAGATACGCAGTATTTT. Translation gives CSAHHWGDSTDTQYF.

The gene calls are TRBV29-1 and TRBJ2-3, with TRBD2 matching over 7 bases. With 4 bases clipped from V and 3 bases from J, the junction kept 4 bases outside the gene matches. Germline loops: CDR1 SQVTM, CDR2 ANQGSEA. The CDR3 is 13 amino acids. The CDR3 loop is CSVVDGGTDTQYF. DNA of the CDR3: TGCAGCGTTGTTGACGGGGGGACAGATACGCAGTATTTT.

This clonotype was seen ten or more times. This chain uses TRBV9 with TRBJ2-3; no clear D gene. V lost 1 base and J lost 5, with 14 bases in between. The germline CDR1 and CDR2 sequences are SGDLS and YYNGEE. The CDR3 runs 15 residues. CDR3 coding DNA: TGTGCCAGCAGCGTACTTCTGGGCGGCAGAGATACGCAGTATTTT. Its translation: CASSVLLGGRDTQYF.

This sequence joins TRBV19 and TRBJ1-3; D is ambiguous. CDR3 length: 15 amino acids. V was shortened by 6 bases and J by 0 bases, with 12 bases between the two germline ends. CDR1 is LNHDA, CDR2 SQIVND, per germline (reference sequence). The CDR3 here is CASRRVGSSGNTIYF. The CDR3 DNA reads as TGTGCCAGTAGGCGGGTAGGCAGCTCTGGAAACACCATATATTTT.